This T cell receptor beta chain was documented in a study of cytotoxic CD8 clonotypes in ibrutinib-treated CLL. At the level of the study: Sample averages reached 250,000 to 300,000 productive templates and over 85,000 productive rearrangements.

The germline CDR1 and CDR2 sequences are MNHEY and SVGAGI. Trimming took off 2 bases at V and 7 bases at J, with 9 bases between the two ends. This CDR3 contains 12 residues. Study-wide results and caveats: Clonality grew at ibrutinib response; at progression, it decreased back toward baseline.

Clones were read by immunoSEQ multiplex PCR, and TCRdb kept only the in-frame ones, dropping some. Found here are 250,000 or so clones, 70% of them singletons; the top ten hold 15%. Of note for this clone: The antigen is unknown.

This rearrangement joins TRBV6-5 to TRBJ2-7; D is uncertain. This TCR derives from a human donor with chronic lymphocytic leukemia. The sequences come from PBMCs, collected after 24 months of ibrutinib treatment. The CDR3 DNA follows: TGTGCCAGCAGTTACCATGGTGGGGAGCAGTACTTC. Encoded protein: CASSYHGGEQYF.